Listed here are 29 T cell receptor beta chains from one sample, sequenced in a study of blood T cell repertoires in COVID-19. Sequencing used immunoSEQ multiplex PCR; TCRdb keeps in-frame clones, though not all of them. This sample has around 97,000 clones, with 84% found just once. The sequencing input was peripheral blood. The origin of the receptors is a human donor in a cohort sampled during active or convalescent COVID-19.

The chain has TRBV6-5 and TRBJ1-2, with 7 nucleotides matching TRBD1. The length of the CDR3 is 15 residues. J was trimmed by 4 bases and V by 4 bases; bases with no gene match: 9. Germline-derived CDR1 and CDR2 are MNHEY and SVGAGI. CDR3: CASSFRRGLGYGYTF. The DNA of the CDR3 is TGTGCCAGCAGTTTTAGAAGGGGGCTGGGCTATGGCTACACCTTC.

This chain joins TRBV14 and TRBJ2-6, with 8 bases matching TRBD1. V trimming: 0 bases; J trimming: 1 base; junction bases outside the gene matches: 5. Germline lookup yields CDR1 SGHDN and CDR2 FVKESK. The CDR3 consists of 18 residues. The CDR3 loop reads CASSQDRGRWSGANVLTF. The CDR3 coding sequence is TGTGCCAGCAGCCAAGACAGGGGGCGGTGGTCTGGGGCCAACGTCCTGACTTTC.

The gene calls are TRBV7-8 and TRBJ2-1, with TRBD2 matching 10 bases. Germline CDR1 and CDR2: SGHVS and FQNEAQ. CDR3 length equals 16 residues. V trimming: 1 base; J trimming: 7 bases; junction bases outside the gene matches: 7. CDR3 sequence: CASSLVVPSGGNEQFF. The CDR3 DNA is TGTGCCAGCAGCTTAGTAGTGCCTAGCGGGGGAAATGAGCAGTTCTTC. Variable domain in full (rest from reference TRBV7-8 and TRBJ2-1): GAGVSQSPRYKVAKRGQDVALRCDPISGHVSLFWYQQALGQGPEFLTYFQNEAQLDKSGLPSDRFFAERPEGSVSTLKIQRTQQEDSAVYLCASSLVVPSGGNEQFFGPGTRLTVL.

The chain recombines TRBV30 with TRBJ1-6; D remains ambiguous. V was cut by 1 base and J by 6 bases, with 13 bases left in between. In germline, CDR1 is GTSNPN, CDR2 SVGIG (reference sequence). The CDR3 totals 15 residues. CDR3 in DNA: TGTGCCTGGAGTGGCCCGGGGATGGGTAATTCACCCCTCCACTTT. It encodes CAWSGPGMGNSPLHF.

V and J are TRBV9 and TRBJ1-1, with D tentatively TRBD1 (6 bases). Trimming shortened V by 3 bases and J by 1 base, and 10 bases separated the two germline ends. In germline, CDR1 is SGDLS, CDR2 YYNGEE. The CDR3 is 14 residues long. The CDR3 is CASSAGHRNTEAFF. The CDR3 DNA follows: TGTGCCAGCAGCGCGGGACACAGGAACACTGAAGCTTTCTTT.

This clone came up a few times. The V gene is TRBV3-1 (or the pseudogene TRBV3-2), the J gene TRBJ1-5, with 7 bases lining up with TRBD1. V lost 2 bases to trimming and J lost 5 bases; unmatched junction nucleotides: 3. Germline V lookup: CDR1 LGHDT, CDR2 YNNKEL (reference sequence). CDR3 length: 14 residues. The chain's CDR3 is CASSQTTGDQPQHF. The CDR3 DNA sequence: TGTGCCAGCAGCCAAACTACAGGGGATCAGCCCCAGCATTTT.

The chain uses TRBV2 and TRBJ2-3; TRBD2 matches at 15 bases. Trimming removed 5 bases from V and 0 bases from J; junction bases left unmatched: 3. The CDR3 is 17 amino acids. Germline CDR1 reads SNHLY; CDR2 reads FYNNEI. The CDR3: CASSWTSGGASTDTQYF. DNA of the CDR3: TGTGCCAGCAGTTGGACTAGCGGGGGGGCTAGCACAGATACGCAGTATTTT.

Judged by abundance, this clone is medium-sized. The rearrangement uses TRBV27 and TRBJ1-5, with D perhaps matching TRBD1 (6 bases). The CDR3 consists of 15 residues. CDR1 and CDR2 (germline): MNHEY, SMNVEV (reference sequence). Trimming removed 6 bases at V and 1 base at J, with 13 bases between. The CDR3 DNA follows: TGTGCCAGCAGAACTCAGGGGACGAGCAATCAGCCCCAGCATTTT. It encodes CASRTQGTSNQPQHF.

In its sample, this clone was seen a few times. The rearrangement joins TRBV15 to TRBJ2-7; the D gene is possibly TRBD1 (5 bases). The V gene's germline CDR1 is LNHNV and CDR2 YYDKDF (reference sequence). The CDR3 contains 14 residues. V gave up 3 bases and J gave up 1 base, with 10 bases separating them. CDR3 bases: TGTGCCACCAGCAGCAGACAGCATTCCTACGAGCAGTACTTC. Translated, it gives CATSSRQHSYEQYF.

The J gene is TRBJ2-1, the V gene TRBV7-2, with 8 bases identical to TRBD1. V shed 1 base and J 8 bases; nucleotides not matched to a gene: 4. The CDR3 length is 14 residues. Germline lookup yields CDR1 SGHTA and CDR2 FQGNSA. The CDR3 DNA is TGTGCCAGCAGCTTAGGGACAGGGTTCGATGAGCAGTTCTTC. This encodes CASSLGTGFDEQFF. Using reference TRBV7-2 and TRBJ2-1 for the parts outside the CDR3, the full variable domain is GAGVSQSPSNKVTEKGKDVELRCDPISGHTALYWYRQSLGQGLEFLIYFQGNSAPDKSGLPSDRFSAERTGGSVSTLTIQRTQQEDSAVYLCASSLGTGFDEQFFGPGTRLTVL.

This sequence joins TRBV5-4 and TRBJ1-2; 10 bases agree with TRBD1. The CDR3 loop spans 15 amino acids. Trimming took 4 bases from V and 2 from J; bases not matched to a gene: 5. Germline values: CDR1 SGHNT, CDR2 YYREEE (reference sequence). Here the CDR3 reads CASSLATGGNYGYTF. The CDR3 DNA reads as TGTGCCAGCAGCCTCGCGACAGGGGGCAACTATGGCTACACCTTC.

The chain has TRBV19 and TRBJ1-2, with 12 bases that match TRBD1. Germline CDR1 is LNHDA and CDR2 is SQIVND (reference sequence). V gave up 7 bases and J gave up 7 bases; unmatched junction bases: 4. The CDR3 is 13 residues long. CDR3 protein: CASTGTGGGGYTF. For the CDR3, the DNA is TGTGCCAGTACCGGGACAGGGGGCGGTGGCTACACCTTC. Variable domain in full (rest from reference TRBV19 and TRBJ1-2): DGGITQSPKYLFRKEGQNVTLSCEQNLNHDAMYWYRQDPGQGLRLIYYSQIVNDFQKGDIAEGYSVSREKKESFPLTVTSAQKNPTAFYLCASTGTGGGGYTFGSGTRLTVV.

The V and J genes are TRBV18 and TRBJ2-5; 10 bases fit TRBD2. CDR3 length: 18 residues. Per germline, CDR1 KGHSH and CDR2 LQKENI. The V segment lost 3 bases and the J segment 5 bases; nucleotides outside the gene matches: 15. The CDR3 protein is CASSPAEGAGGRGETQYF. CDR3 coding DNA: TGTGCCAGCTCACCCGCTGAAGGAGCGGGGGGGCGCGGGGAGACCCAGTACTTC.

The chain carries TRBV11-3 and TRBJ1-6; 10 bases fit TRBD1. Germline V gene sequence: CDR1 SGHNT, CDR2 YENEEA. The CDR3 loop spans 14 amino acids. The V segment lost 8 bases and the J segment 11 bases; nucleotides outside the gene matches: 9. CDR3 region: CASLGGTGAAPLHF. Here the CDR3 DNA reads TGTGCCAGCTTGGGCGGGACAGGGGCTGCACCCCTCCACTTT.

This sequence joins TRBV18 and TRBJ1-1; 7 nucleotides match TRBD1. The CDR3 contains 13 residues. V trimming: 6 bases; J trimming: 6 bases; junction bases outside the gene matches: 7. Germline CDR1 KGHSH, CDR2 LQKENI. The CDR3 loop reads CASSQDRWSEAFF. The CDR3 nucleotides read TGTGCCAGCTCCCAGGACAGGTGGTCTGAAGCTTTCTTT.

The J gene is TRBJ2-7, the V gene TRBV6-5, with D unclear. The CDR3 runs to 14 residues. V gave up 0 bases and J gave up 4 bases, with 10 bases separating them. Germline CDR1 is MNHEY and CDR2 is SVGAGI. In nucleotides, the CDR3 is TGTGCCAGCAGTTACTCGTACGCAGGATACGAGCAGTACTTC. This sequence encodes CASSYSYAGYEQYF.

The chain couples TRBV10-3 to TRBJ2-3; TRBD2 matches 10 bases. J was trimmed by 3 bases and V by 7 bases; bases with no gene match: 7. Germline CDR1 and CDR2: ENHRY and SYGVKD. The CDR3 is made up of 15 amino acids. The CDR3 region has the DNA TGTGCCATCAAAGGAACAGCGGGGGGGACAGATACGCAGTATTTT. Translated, it gives CAIKGTAGGTDTQYF.

The rearrangement joins TRBV3-1 (or the pseudogene TRBV3-2) to TRBJ2-3; 9 bases match TRBD2. V trimming: 4 bases; J trimming: 1 base; junction bases outside the gene matches: 3. The CDR3 sequence is 15 residues long. CDR1 LGHDT and CDR2 YNNKEL come from the germline V gene (reference sequence). The CDR3 region is CASSPSGVGTDTQYF. CDR3 sequence (DNA): TGTGCCAGCAGCCCTAGCGGGGTAGGCACAGATACGCAGTATTTT.

The chain uses TRBV29-1 and TRBJ1-5, with D maybe TRBD1 (5 bases). This CDR3 spans 13 amino acids. CDR1 is SQVTM and CDR2 is ANQGSEA in the germline V gene. Trimming shortened V by 3 bases and J by 6 bases, and 12 bases separated the two germline ends. The CDR3 reads CSVEGVGGQPQHF. CDR3 DNA sequence: TGCAGCGTTGAGGGAGTCGGGGGTCAGCCCCAGCATTTT.

This clone was counted only a few times. J is TRBJ2-7 and V is TRBV2, with 7 bases matching TRBD1. CDR1 is SNHLY, CDR2 FYNNEI, per germline. This CDR3 comprises 15 residues. Unmatched junction bases numbered 11, after V lost 3 bases and J lost 6 bases. The CDR3, as DNA: TGTGCCAGCAGTGAGCTGGCAGGGGGTATAGGCGAGCAGTACTTC. Translating gives CASSELAGGIGEQYF.

The V gene is TRBV2, the J gene TRBJ1-5, with TRBD1 matching over 8 bases. Trimming took 2 bases from V and 6 from J; bases not matched to a gene: 3. The germline V gene has CDR1 SNHLY and CDR2 FYNNEI. CDR3 length: 14 amino acids. The DNA for the CDR3 is TGTGCCAGCAGTGAACCGACAGGGGTTCAGCCCCAGCATTTT. The encoded protein is CASSEPTGVQPQHF.

V usage is TRBV28 and J usage is TRBJ1-6; 7 nucleotides line up with TRBD1. V shed 10 bases and J 7 bases; nucleotides not matched to a gene: 13. There are 15 residues in the CDR3. The germline V gene has CDR1 MDHEN and CDR2 SYDVKM. The chain's CDR3 is CATANRGVGNSPLHF. DNA of the CDR3: TGTGCCACCGCCAACAGGGGAGTGGGCAATTCACCCCTCCACTTT.

The chain uses TRBV5-1 and TRBJ1-3; no clear D gene. CDR1 and CDR2 from the germline V gene are SGHRS and YFSETQ. This CDR3 comprises 13 residues. Trimming pared 2 bases from V and 2 bases from J, leaving 5 bases between. DNA of the CDR3: TGCGCCAGCAGCTTTCTCCCTGGAAACACCATATATTTT. This gives the protein CASSFLPGNTIYF.

CDR3 bases: TGTGCCAGCAGCCCCCAAGCCGGGAGCCCTACCTCTAACTATGGCTACACCTTC. Its translation: CASSPQAGSPTSNYGYTF. This chain connects TRBV7-2 to TRBJ1-2; no clear D gene. The V gene lost 5 bases and the J gene lost 0 bases, with 22 bases spanning the gap. CDR3 length: 18 residues. Germline V gene lookup returns CDR1 SGHTA and CDR2 FQGNSA.

V is TRBV11-2 and J is TRBJ2-1, with D possibly matching TRBD2 (6 bases). There are 16 residues in the CDR3. The germline CDR1 and CDR2 sequences are SGHAT and FQNNGV. Trimming removed 3 bases from V and 7 bases from J, with 19 bases in between. As DNA, the CDR3 is TGTGCCAGCAGCTTCGCCCAGGGCAGGGCGGGGAATGAGCAGTTCTTC. Its protein is CASSFAQGRAGNEQFF.

The rearrangement joins TRBV6-2 or TRBV6-3 to TRBJ2-2, with 7 bases identical to TRBD2. The CDR3 runs 18 residues. Looked up from germline, CDR1 is MNHEY and CDR2 is SVGEGT. V gave up 0 bases and J gave up 1 base; unmatched junction bases: 8. This chain's CDR3 is CASSYSIWGGGNTGELFF. DNA for the CDR3: TGTGCCAGCAGTTACTCGATATGGGGCGGGGGGAACACCGGGGAGCTGTTTTTT.

This chain links TRBV2 with TRBJ2-4; D is possibly TRBD1 (5 bases). This CDR3 comprises 16 residues. Germline CDR1 and CDR2: SNHLY and FYNNEI. V was pared by 7 bases and J by 7 bases, with 23 bases between. CDR3 sequence reads: CASTLSIGVLGNIQYF. CDR3 nucleotide sequence: TGTGCCAGCACGCTCTCCATAGGGGTACTGGGGAACATTCAGTACTTC. The full variable domain, its missing parts supplied by reference TRBV2 and TRBJ2-4, is EPEVTQTPSHQVTQMGQEVILRCVPISNHLYFYWYRQILGQKVEFLVSFYNNEISEKSEIFDDQFSVERPDGSNFTLKIRSTKLEDSAMYFCASTLSIGVLGNIQYFGAGTRLSVL.

CDR3 sequence reads: CASSLGGAGQYF. The CDR3 nucleotides are TGTGCCAGCAGCTTGGGTGGGGCAGGACAGTACTTC. The chain is built from TRBV5-4 and TRBJ2-7; D is possibly TRBD1 (5 bases). Germline V gene sequence: CDR1 SGHNT, CDR2 YYREEE (reference sequence). The CDR3 totals 12 residues. Trimming removed 0 bases from V and 10 bases from J, with 11 bases in between. Full variable domain (missing parts from reference TRBV5-4 and TRBJ2-7): ETGVTQSPTHLIKTRGQQVTLRCSSQSGHNTVSWYQQALGQGPQFIFQYYREEENGRGNFPPRFSGLQFPNYSSELNVNALELDDSALYLCASSLGGAGQYFGPGTRLTVT.

The chain recombines TRBV5-1 with TRBJ1-2; 9 bases are a match to TRBD1. Germline V gene sequence: CDR1 SGHRS, CDR2 YFSETQ. This CDR3 spans 15 amino acids. Unmatched junction bases numbered 16, after V lost 4 bases and J lost 12 bases. As DNA, the CDR3 is TGCGCCAGCAGCCTAGGTAGCCGGACAGGGGAGGTCCACACCTTC. This gives the protein CASSLGSRTGEVHTF.